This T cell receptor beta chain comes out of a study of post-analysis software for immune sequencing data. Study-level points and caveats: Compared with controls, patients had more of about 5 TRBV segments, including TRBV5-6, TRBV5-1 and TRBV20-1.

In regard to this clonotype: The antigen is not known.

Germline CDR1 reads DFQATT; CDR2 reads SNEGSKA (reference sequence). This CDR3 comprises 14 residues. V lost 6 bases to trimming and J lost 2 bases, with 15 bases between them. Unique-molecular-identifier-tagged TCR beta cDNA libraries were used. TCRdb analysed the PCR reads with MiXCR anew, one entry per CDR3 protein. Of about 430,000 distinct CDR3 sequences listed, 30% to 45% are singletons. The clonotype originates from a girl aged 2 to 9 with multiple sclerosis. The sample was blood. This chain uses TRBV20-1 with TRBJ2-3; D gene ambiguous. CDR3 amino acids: CSALPGGYTDTQYF. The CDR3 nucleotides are TGCAGTGCACTACCTGGTGGTTACACAGATACGCAGTATTTT.